These T cell receptor beta chains were read from a single sample in a study of blood T cell repertoires in COVID-19. The method was immunoSEQ multiplex PCR; TCRdb's version includes in-frame clones alone and lacks a portion of them. The profile covers more than 200,000 clones, with 80% to 85% appearing a single time and 4% to 5.5% taken by the ten largest. The material sequenced was peripheral blood. The receptors stem from a man aged 50 to 60 with active or convalescent COVID-19. CDR3s include the opening cysteine and the closing phenylalanine or tryptophan. D genes are given only for firm matches. Clone size appears in some rows only: once, few, many, or a class for an expanded clone.

CDR3 DNA: TGTGCCAGCAAAACAGGGCCGGGCAATTCACCCCTCCACTTT; CDR3 protein: CASKTGPGNSPLHF; J gene: TRBJ1-6; D gene: -; V gene: TRBV6-5; clone size: -
CDR3 DNA: TGCAGCGCCTGGACTAGCGGGGGGGCGAACACCGGGGAGCTGTTTTTT; CDR3 protein: CSAWTSGGANTGELFF; J gene: TRBJ2-2; D gene: TRBD2; V gene: TRBV29-1; clone size: few
CDR3 DNA: TGTGCCAGCAGCCATACAGGGATCGGATACGAGCAGTACTTC; CDR3 protein: CASSHTGIGYEQYF; J gene: TRBJ2-7; D gene: -; V gene: TRBV6-5; clone size: -
CDR3 DNA: TGTGCCAGCGCGCCGACAGGCAGCAATCAGCCCCAGCATTTT; CDR3 protein: CASAPTGSNQPQHF; J gene: TRBJ1-5; D gene: -; V gene: TRBV6-5; clone size: -
CDR3 DNA: TGTGCCACCGGGACAGGGCGACTTCAAGAGACCCAGTACTTC; CDR3 protein: CATGTGRLQETQYF; J gene: TRBJ2-5; D gene: TRBD1; V gene: TRBV11-3; clone size: -
CDR3 DNA: TGTGCCACCAGCAGGGGGCCGACAGGGAGTGGTCAGCCCCAGCATTTT; CDR3 protein: CATSRGPTGSGQPQHF; J gene: TRBJ1-5; D gene: TRBD1; V gene: TRBV15; clone size: -
CDR3 DNA: TGCAGCGTCCGAGACAGGGAGGTATTTGGAGCTTTCTTT; CDR3 protein: CSVRDREVFGAFF; J gene: TRBJ1-1; D gene: TRBD1; V gene: TRBV29-1; clone size: few
CDR3 DNA: TGTGCCTGGAGTGGGGGGGTGGGAAACACCATATATTTT; CDR3 protein: CAWSGGVGNTIYF; J gene: TRBJ1-3; D gene: -; V gene: TRBV30; clone size: -
CDR3 DNA: TGTGCCAGCAGCTTAGAAAATAGTCACGAGCAGTACTTC; CDR3 protein: CASSLENSHEQYF; J gene: TRBJ2-7; D gene: -; V gene: TRBV11-2; clone size: -
CDR3 DNA: TGTGCCAGCAGCTTATCAGGCCCGGGAGCCACTGAAGCTTTCTTT; CDR3 protein: CASSLSGPGATEAFF; J gene: TRBJ1-1; D gene: -; V gene: TRBV7-9; clone size: -
CDR3 DNA: TGTGCCTGGAGTCGGACAGGGTTGAACACTGAAGCTTTCTTT; CDR3 protein: CAWSRTGLNTEAFF; J gene: TRBJ1-1; D gene: TRBD1; V gene: TRBV30; clone size: -
CDR3 DNA: TGCAGCACCTTGGGGGGCTACAATGAGCAGTTCTTC; CDR3 protein: CSTLGGYNEQFF; J gene: TRBJ2-1; D gene: -; V gene: TRBV29-1; clone size: -
CDR3 DNA: TGTGCCAGCAGTTACTCGCCAGGCGGGCTGTCTGGCTACACCTTC; CDR3 protein: CASSYSPGGLSGYTF; J gene: TRBJ1-2; D gene: -; V gene: TRBV6-2/TRBV6-3; clone size: -
CDR3 DNA: TGTGCTAGTGGTTTGGTAGGTCTCCCCCCCCGAGGAACTGAAGCTTTCTTT; CDR3 protein: CASGLVGLPPRGTEAFF; J gene: TRBJ1-1; D gene: -; V gene: TRBV12-5; clone size: -
CDR3 DNA: TGCAGTGCTAGTCGGGGGAACACTGAAGCTTTCTTT; CDR3 protein: CSASRGNTEAFF; J gene: TRBJ1-1; D gene: -; V gene: TRBV20-1; clone size: -
CDR3 DNA: TGTGCCAGCACCAGGACAGGGGGCGATAATTCACCCCTCCACTTT; CDR3 protein: CASTRTGGDNSPLHF; J gene: TRBJ1-6; D gene: TRBD1; V gene: TRBV4-2; clone size: -
CDR3 DNA: TGTGCCAGCAGCCTGGGCCCGGAGCTAGGCAATCAGCCCCAGCATTTT; CDR3 protein: CASSLGPELGNQPQHF; J gene: TRBJ1-5; D gene: -; V gene: TRBV5-8; clone size: once
CDR3 DNA: TGTGCCAGCAGTTTATCGGTGCCGGGACAGGGAATCTATGGCTACACCTTC; CDR3 protein: CASSLSVPGQGIYGYTF; J gene: TRBJ1-2; D gene: TRBD1; V gene: TRBV28; clone size: -
CDR3 DNA: TGTGCCAGCAGTGAAGCGCGGGGGGGCCACGAGACCCAGTACTTC; CDR3 protein: CASSEARGGHETQYF; J gene: TRBJ2-5; D gene: TRBD2; V gene: TRBV2; clone size: few
CDR3 DNA: TGTGCCAGCAGCCTCGGAGGTGGGCGGAGGGATGAGCAGTTCTTC; CDR3 protein: CASSLGGGRRDEQFF; J gene: TRBJ2-1; D gene: -; V gene: TRBV3-1/TRBV3-2; clone size: -
CDR3 DNA: TGTGCCATCCAGGGCAGCGGGGGGCTTCCCACCTACAATGAGCAGTTCTTC; CDR3 protein: CAIQGSGGLPTYNEQFF; J gene: TRBJ2-1; D gene: TRBD2; V gene: TRBV10-3; clone size: -
CDR3 DNA: TGTGCTAGTGGTACAGGAAACACCATATATTTT; CDR3 protein: CASGTGNTIYF; J gene: TRBJ1-3; D gene: -; V gene: TRBV12-5; clone size: -
CDR3 DNA: TGTGCCAGCAGCCCGGGGACTAGCGGGGGGGCCGGTGAGCAGTACTTC; CDR3 protein: CASSPGTSGGAGEQYF; J gene: TRBJ2-7; D gene: TRBD2; V gene: TRBV5-4; clone size: -
CDR3 DNA: TGTGCCAGCAGTTACTCGGACAGGACCGAGCAGTACTTC; CDR3 protein: CASSYSDRTEQYF; J gene: TRBJ2-7; D gene: TRBD1; V gene: TRBV6-2/TRBV6-3; clone size: -
CDR3 DNA: TGTGCCAGCAGATTACTTGACAGGTCCGACATGAACACTGAAGCTTTCTTT; CDR3 protein: CASRLLDRSDMNTEAFF; J gene: TRBJ1-1; D gene: -; V gene: TRBV2; clone size: -
CDR3 DNA: TGTGCCAGCAGCTTATTGGCACTAAACACTGAAGCTTTCTTT; CDR3 protein: CASSLLALNTEAFF; J gene: TRBJ1-1; D gene: -; V gene: TRBV7-9; clone size: -
CDR3 DNA: TGTGCCAGTAGTTTGAGACAGTCCTACGAGCAGTACTTC; CDR3 protein: CASSLRQSYEQYF; J gene: TRBJ2-7; D gene: -; V gene: TRBV19; clone size: many
CDR3 DNA: TGTGCCAGCAGCGCGACTAGCGGGGCCTGGGAGACCCAGTACTTC; CDR3 protein: CASSATSGAWETQYF; J gene: TRBJ2-5; D gene: TRBD2; V gene: TRBV7-9; clone size: once
CDR3 DNA: TGTGCCAGTATAGGACAGGGGAATTCACCCCTCCACTTT; CDR3 protein: CASIGQGNSPLHF; J gene: TRBJ1-6; D gene: TRBD1; V gene: TRBV19; clone size: -
CDR3 DNA: TGTGCCAGCAGCCAAACGGAGGGCTACGCCAATGAGCAGTTCTTC; CDR3 protein: CASSQTEGYANEQFF; J gene: TRBJ2-1; D gene: -; V gene: TRBV7-2; clone size: -
CDR3 DNA: TGTGCCAGCCCTCGAGGGCGGAGTATGAACACTGAAGCTTTCTTT; CDR3 protein: CASPRGRSMNTEAFF; J gene: TRBJ1-1; D gene: -; V gene: TRBV6-5; clone size: -
CDR3 DNA: TGCGCCAGCAGCTTGGACAGCTACAATGAGCAGTTCTTC; CDR3 protein: CASSLDSYNEQFF; J gene: TRBJ2-1; D gene: -; V gene: TRBV5-1; clone size: -
CDR3 DNA: TGCGCCAGCAGCGGGGGGACCAGCCGCTACGAGCAGTACTTC; CDR3 protein: CASSGGTSRYEQYF; J gene: TRBJ2-7; D gene: -; V gene: TRBV5-1; clone size: -
CDR3 DNA: TGTGCCAGCAGCACCACAGGGAGCGCCTACGAGCAGTACTTC; CDR3 protein: CASSTTGSAYEQYF; J gene: TRBJ2-7; D gene: -; V gene: TRBV7-8; clone size: few
CDR3 DNA: TGTGCCTGGAACGGGGGGGCAATCTACGAGCAGTACTTC; CDR3 protein: CAWNGGAIYEQYF; J gene: TRBJ2-7; D gene: TRBD2; V gene: TRBV30; clone size: -
CDR3 DNA: TGTGCCAGCAGTGAACAGGGATTCTCTGGGGCCAACGTCCTGACTTTC; CDR3 protein: CASSEQGFSGANVLTF; J gene: TRBJ2-6; D gene: -; V gene: TRBV27; clone size: once
CDR3 DNA: TGTGCCAGCAGCTCCAGGACAGGTTCCTACGAGCAGTACTTC; CDR3 protein: CASSSRTGSYEQYF; J gene: TRBJ2-7; D gene: TRBD1; V gene: TRBV3-1/TRBV3-2; clone size: -
CDR3 DNA: TGTGCCTGGAGTCTCCGGGACAGGGAGGGTTCACCCCTCCACTTT; CDR3 protein: CAWSLRDREGSPLHF; J gene: TRBJ1-6; D gene: TRBD1; V gene: TRBV30; clone size: -
CDR3 DNA: TGTGCCAGCAGCTTGGTATGGCGGGACCAGTACTTC; CDR3 protein: CASSLVWRDQYF; J gene: TRBJ2-5; D gene: -; V gene: TRBV5-5; clone size: -
CDR3 DNA: TGTGCCAGCAGCTTAAGTAGCGGGGTTGAGAATGAGCAGTTCTTC; CDR3 protein: CASSLSSGVENEQFF; J gene: TRBJ2-1; D gene: TRBD2; V gene: TRBV7-3; clone size: -
CDR3 DNA: TGCGCCAGCAGCTTGGCCGGCGGGAACACCGGGGAGCTGTTTTTT; CDR3 protein: CASSLAGGNTGELFF; J gene: TRBJ2-2; D gene: -; V gene: TRBV5-1; clone size: -
CDR3 DNA: TGTGCCAGCAGTCGGACAGGACAAAACACCATATATTTT; CDR3 protein: CASSRTGQNTIYF; J gene: TRBJ1-3; D gene: TRBD1; V gene: TRBV12-3/TRBV12-4; clone size: -
CDR3 DNA: TGCGCCAGCAGCTGGACAGAAAACACCGGGGAGCTGTTTTTT; CDR3 protein: CASSWTENTGELFF; J gene: TRBJ2-2; D gene: -; V gene: TRBV4-1; clone size: -
CDR3 DNA: TGTGCCAGCAGCTCATCTCTGCAGAGGGCAGATACGCAGTATTTT; CDR3 protein: CASSSSLQRADTQYF; J gene: TRBJ2-3; D gene: -; V gene: TRBV9; clone size: -
CDR3 DNA: TGCGCCAGCAGCCCCTACCCAGGGAATGAGGCTTTCTTT; CDR3 protein: CASSPYPGNEAFF; J gene: TRBJ1-1; D gene: -; V gene: TRBV5-1; clone size: -
CDR3 DNA: TGTGCCAGCAGTTACTCGAAAACGACAGGGGCCCGAGAAGCTTTCTTT; CDR3 protein: CASSYSKTTGAREAFF; J gene: TRBJ1-1; D gene: TRBD1; V gene: TRBV6-2/TRBV6-3; clone size: -
CDR3 DNA: TGCGCCAGCTTTAGGGAGGCGGAACAGGAGCAGTACTTC; CDR3 protein: CASFREAEQEQYF; J gene: TRBJ2-7; D gene: -; V gene: TRBV5-1; clone size: -
CDR3 DNA: TGTGCCAGCAGCTCTCGGACCTCAGGGCCCTACAATGAGCAGTTCTTC; CDR3 protein: CASSSRTSGPYNEQFF; J gene: TRBJ2-1; D gene: -; V gene: TRBV7-3; clone size: -
CDR3 DNA: TGTGCCATCAGTGAGTCGAGGAATACTGAAGCTTTCTTT; CDR3 protein: CAISESRNTEAFF; J gene: TRBJ1-1; D gene: -; V gene: TRBV10-3; clone size: -
CDR3 DNA: TGTGCCAGCAGCTTTTCCCAGGGAAATTCTGAAGCTTTCTTT; CDR3 protein: CASSFSQGNSEAFF; J gene: TRBJ1-1; D gene: -; V gene: TRBV7-2; clone size: -
CDR3 DNA: TGTGCCAGCAGCTTACACTCTTCGGACAGGGGGGAGACCCAGTACTTC; CDR3 protein: CASSLHSSDRGETQYF; J gene: TRBJ2-5; D gene: TRBD1; V gene: TRBV27; clone size: -
CDR3 DNA: TGTGCCAGTAGTATCCTCGGACAGGGGGCAGAGACCCAGTACTTC; CDR3 protein: CASSILGQGAETQYF; J gene: TRBJ2-5; D gene: TRBD1; V gene: TRBV19; clone size: once
CDR3 DNA: TGCGCCAGCAGCTTGGGCATGGCAAGCTACGAGCAGTACTTC; CDR3 protein: CASSLGMASYEQYF; J gene: TRBJ2-7; D gene: -; V gene: TRBV5-1; clone size: -
CDR3 DNA: TGCGCCAGCAGCCAAGCTAGCGGTATCTTCACCGGGGAGCTGTTTTTT; CDR3 protein: CASSQASGIFTGELFF; J gene: TRBJ2-2; D gene: TRBD2; V gene: TRBV4-1; clone size: -
CDR3 DNA: TGTGCCAGCAGCATCAGGACAGGGGCGAGCACAGATACGCAGTATTTT; CDR3 protein: CASSIRTGASTDTQYF; J gene: TRBJ2-3; D gene: TRBD1; V gene: TRBV11-2; clone size: -
CDR3 DNA: TGTGCCAGCAGCTTTGGGGGTGGACTAGCGGGGACCCAAGAGACCCAGTACTTC; CDR3 protein: CASSFGGGLAGTQETQYF; J gene: TRBJ2-5; D gene: TRBD2; V gene: TRBV5-4; clone size: -